These 20 T cell receptor beta chains were all obtained from the same sample, sequenced in a study of CD8 T cells in ankylosing spondylitis. TCRdb re-derived calls from the 5' RACE reads in MiXCR, one entry per CDR3 protein. Altogether around 150,000 distinct CDR3 sequences are present, approximately 7.4% being singletons, with the ten largest covering roughly 12%. The sample was blood, either unsorted or a sorted T cell fraction (not recorded which). All receptors derive from a female donor with ankylosing spondylitis or in good health (not recorded which).

Only a few counts were recorded for this clonotype. This chain connects TRBV5-1 to TRBJ2-1; the D gene is possibly TRBD1 (6 bases). This CDR3 is built from 13 residues. Trimming took 4 bases from V and 4 from J, leaving 9 bases between them. Germline V gives CDR1 SGHRS, CDR2 YFSETQ. The DNA of the CDR3 is TGCGCCAGCAGCATTACAGGGTACAATGAGCAGTTCTTC. This gives the protein CASSITGYNEQFF.

This clonotype was recorded at least ten times. The V gene is TRBV6-1, the J gene TRBJ1-4; possibly TRBD1 for D (5 bases). V gave up 8 bases and J gave up 3 bases, with 13 bases separating them. The germline V gene has CDR1 MNHNS and CDR2 SASEGT. The CDR3 loop spans 14 amino acids. The DNA for the CDR3 is TGTGCCAGCCGCATGGGGGGGGCTAATGAAAAACTGTTTTTT. This translates into CASRMGGANEKLFF.

This clonotype was seen repeatedly, ten times or more. The rearrangement links TRBV9 to TRBJ1-1; D remains unclear. CDR1 is SGDLS, CDR2 YYNGEE, per germline. The V end was cut by 0 bases, the J end by 2 bases, with 5 bases between. The CDR3 loop spans 13 amino acids. The DNA for the CDR3 is TGTGCCAGCAGCGTAGCTGGCAACACTGAAGCTTTCTTT. This translates into CASSVAGNTEAFF.

Many counts were recorded for this clonotype. V usage is TRBV5-1 and J usage is TRBJ1-1; 7 nucleotides match TRBD1. The J segment lost 1 base and the V segment lost 0 bases, leaving 3 bases of the junction unmatched. Germline V gives CDR1 SGHRS, CDR2 YFSETQ. The CDR3 loop spans 15 amino acids. The DNA of the CDR3 is TGCGCCAGCAGCTTGGTGAGGGGGCGGAACACTGAAGCTTTCTTT. It codes for CASSLVRGRNTEAFF.

This clonotype occurred many times. The chain has TRBV10-3 and TRBJ1-2; D remains unclear. V was clipped by 8 bases and J by 4 bases, with 11 bases between them. CDR3 length: 12 residues. Per the germline V gene, CDR1 is ENHRY and CDR2 is SYGVKD. The CDR3 DNA reads as TGTGCCATCTTCATACAGAGCTATGGCTACACCTTC. This encodes CAIFIQSYGYTF.

This clonotype was counted at least ten times. This chain uses TRBV28 with TRBJ1-4; 7 positions agree with TRBD1. Germline CDR1 reads MDHEN; CDR2 reads SYDVKM. V trimming: 6 bases; J trimming: 6 bases; junction bases outside the gene matches: 7. The CDR3 totals 14 residues. The CDR3 DNA reads as TGTGCCAGCAGCTATGACAGGGTGGATGAAAAACTGTTTTTT. Translated: CASSYDRVDEKLFF. The full variable domain, its missing parts supplied by reference TRBV28 and TRBJ1-4, is DVKVTQSSRYLVKRTGEKVFLECVQDMDHENMFWYRQDPGLGLRLIYFSYDVKMKEKGDIPEGYSVSREKKERFSLILESASTNQTSMYLCASSYDRVDEKLFFGSGTQLSVL.

This clonotype occurred many times. The chain couples TRBV12-3 or TRBV12-4 to TRBJ1-1, with TRBD1 as a possible D gene (5 bases). The CDR3 is 13 amino acids. Trimming left V 7 bases short and J 1 base short, with 10 bases between. The CDR3 DNA reads as TGTGCCAGCACTAGGGACGGGAACACTGAAGCTTTCTTT. As protein: CASTRDGNTEAFF.

The chain's CDR3 is CASSLDRVRTQETQYF. CDR3 DNA: TGCGCCAGCAGCTTGGACAGGGTACGGACCCAAGAGACCCAGTACTTC. The chain combines TRBV5-1 with TRBJ2-5; possible D gene TRBD1, 6 bases. The germline V and J ends were trimmed by 0 bases and 1 base, with 13 bases remaining between them. The CDR3 extends over 16 amino acids. Germline V lookup: CDR1 SGHRS, CDR2 YFSETQ. Full variable domain (rest looked up from reference TRBV5-1 and TRBJ2-5): KAGVTQTPRYLIKTRGQQVTLSCSPISGHRSVSWYQQTPGQGLQFLFEYFSETQRNKGNFPGRFSGRQFSNSRSEMNVSTLELGDSALYLCASSLDRVRTQETQYFGPGTRLLVL.

This clonotype came up many times. V gene TRBV12-3 or TRBV12-4 combines with J gene TRBJ2-2, with D unclear. The CDR3 extends over 13 amino acids. Trimming took off 6 bases at V and 5 bases at J, with 10 bases between the two ends. The CDR3 DNA reads TGTGCCAGCAGCCCCGTGAGGACCGGGGAGCTGTTTTTT. As protein: CASSPVRTGELFF.

V usage is TRBV7-9 and J usage is TRBJ1-4; D is unresolved. Trimming took 5 bases from V and 8 from J, leaving 24 bases between them. Germline V gene lookup returns CDR1 SEHNR and CDR2 FQNEAQ (reference sequence). The CDR3 covers 17 residues. CDR3 amino acids: CASSPSPQLGLREKLFF. CDR3 coding DNA: TGTGCCAGCAGCCCTTCGCCCCAGTTGGGCCTTAGGGAAAAACTGTTTTTT.

This clonotype was counted many times. This chain joins TRBV20-1 and TRBJ1-1; 11 bases are a match to TRBD1. The CDR3 extends over 14 amino acids. Germline values: CDR1 DFQATT, CDR2 SNEGSKA (reference sequence). V trimming: 2 bases; J trimming: 7 bases; junction bases outside the gene matches: 6. CDR3 amino acids: CSARRDRGDGEAFF. In nucleotides, the CDR3 is TGCAGTGCTAGACGGGACAGGGGGGATGGTGAAGCTTTCTTT.

Many counts were recorded for this clonotype. The CDR3, as DNA: TGTGCCAGCAGCCATGGGACAGGGGTAAGCTCCTATAATTCACCCCTCCACTTT. Amino acid sequence: CASSHGTGVSSYNSPLHF. The V gene is TRBV3-1, the J gene TRBJ1-6; 10 bases align to TRBD1. J gave up 0 bases and V 3 bases, and 5 bases lay outside the gene matches. The CDR3 sequence is 18 residues long. Germline-derived CDR1 and CDR2 are LGHDT and YNNKEL (reference sequence).

This clonotype was seen only a few times. The chain joins TRBV7-2 to TRBJ1-3, with TRBD1 as a possible D gene (5 bases). This CDR3 comprises 13 residues. Trimming took off 1 base at V and 8 bases at J, with 9 bases between the two ends. Germline CDR1 reads SGHTA; CDR2 reads FQGNSA. The CDR3 nucleotides are TGTGCCAGCAGCTTAGAATGGGGGTACACCATATATTTT. It encodes CASSLEWGYTIYF.

This clonotype has at least ten counts. The J gene is TRBJ1-4, the V gene TRBV14; no clear D. Germline values: CDR1 SGHDN, CDR2 FVKESK. This CDR3 has 14 amino acids. Trimming removed 2 bases from V and 8 bases from J, with 12 bases in between. The chain's CDR3 is CASSQLTAGEKLFF. Written as DNA, the CDR3 is TGTGCCAGCAGCCAATTGACCGCGGGAGAAAAACTGTTTTTT.

This clonotype has a count of ten or more. The V call is TRBV12-3 or TRBV12-4, the J call TRBJ1-1; no definite D call. The CDR3 sequence is 17 residues long. Trimming pared 6 bases from V and 1 base from J, leaving 21 bases between. CDR3 coding DNA: TGTGCCAGCAGCAATTTAGGCCCAATGGGAAGGAACACTGAAGCTTTCTTT. It codes for CASSNLGPMGRNTEAFF.

This clonotype was found many times. The chain recombines TRBV4-1 with TRBJ1-5, with 7 bases identical to TRBD1. V shed 2 bases and J 3 bases; nucleotides not matched to a gene: 4. Per the germline V gene, CDR1 is MGHRA and CDR2 is YSYEKL. CDR3 length: 15 amino acids. The CDR3 region has the DNA TGCGCCAGCAGCCAAACGACAGGGTCCAATCAGCCCCAGCATTTT. Translating gives CASSQTTGSNQPQHF.

This clonotype was counted at least ten times. The chain combines TRBV20-1 with TRBJ2-3; D might be TRBD1 or TRBD2, each matching 7 bases. This CDR3 comprises 14 residues. CDR1 and CDR2 (germline): DFQATT, SNEGSKA (reference sequence). Trimming took 6 bases from V and 3 from J, leaving 16 bases between them. CDR3 nucleotide sequence: TGCAGTGCCCTTGGGAGGGGGCGGACAGATACGCAGTATTTT. Amino acids: CSALGRGRTDTQYF.

The chain is built from TRBV12-3 or TRBV12-4 and TRBJ2-3; weak D call: TRBD1 (5 bases). The CDR3 extends over 15 amino acids. V lost 1 base and J 2 bases, leaving 10 bases between the germline ends. CDR3 in amino acids: CASSLGVGPTDTQYF. The CDR3 DNA follows: TGTGCCAGCAGTTTAGGGGTGGGGCCCACAGATACGCAGTATTTT.

This clonotype was observed at least ten times. The V gene is TRBV6-5, the J gene TRBJ1-1; TRBD1 matches 10 bases. The length of the CDR3 is 17 residues. The germline CDR1 and CDR2 sequences are MNHEY and SVGAGI. V shed 2 bases, J shed 11 bases, and the junction held 17 bases outside the gene matches. CDR3 nucleotides: TGTGCCAGCAGTTACCGGACAGGGGGTCGGTCCGTTCTTCGGGCTTTCTTT. Its protein is CASSYRTGGRSVLRAFF.

In its sample, this clonotype was seen a few times. This chain joins TRBV7-2 and TRBJ2-3; TRBD2 matches 10 bases. This CDR3 has 16 residues. Germline CDR1 is SGHTA and CDR2 is FQGNSA. J gave up 0 bases and V 5 bases, and 5 bases lay outside the gene matches. CDR3 in amino acids: CASSLFSGGSTDTQYF. CDR3 DNA sequence: TGTGCCAGCAGCCTCTTTAGCGGGGGGAGCACAGATACGCAGTATTTT. Together with reference TRBV7-2 and TRBJ2-3, the CDR3 gives the full variable domain: GAGVSQSPSNKVTEKGKDVELRCDPISGHTALYWYRQSLGQGLEFLIYFQGNSAPDKSGLPSDRFSAERTGGSVSTLTIQRTQQEDSAVYLCASSLFSGGSTDTQYFGPGTRLTVL.